A selection of T cell receptor beta chains follows, all from one sample in a study of blood T cell repertoires in COVID-19. Profiling relied on immunoSEQ multiplex PCR, and the TCRdb table lists in-frame clones only, not all of them. Among some 100,000 clones listed, approximately 89% were seen once. Material for sequencing was peripheral blood. These receptors all come from a man in his fifties or sixties with acute or convalescent COVID-19. Each CDR3 is given with its conserved first and last residue. D genes are given only for firm matches. Clone size is stated in some rows and not others, as once, few, many or a class when expanded.

d_gene: TRBD1
j_gene: TRBJ1-1
v_gene: TRBV6-5
abundance: once
CDR3aa: CAIRGVGPPEAFF
CDR3nt: TGTGCAATCAGGGGGGTGGGGCCCCCTGAAGCTTTCTTT

d_gene: .
j_gene: TRBJ1-2
v_gene: TRBV9
abundance: .
CDR3aa: CASSVASDSLYGYTF
CDR3nt: TGTGCCAGCAGCGTAGCTTCGGACAGCCTCTATGGCTACACCTTC

d_gene: TRBD2
j_gene: TRBJ2-3
v_gene: TRBV5-8
abundance: .
CDR3aa: CASAGGSRSDTQYF
CDR3nt: TGTGCCAGCGCGGGAGGTAGCAGATCAGATACGCAGTATTTT

d_gene: .
j_gene: TRBJ2-1
v_gene: TRBV27
abundance: .
CDR3aa: CASSFRPHGDNEQFF
CDR3nt: TGTGCCAGCAGTTTTAGGCCCCACGGGGACAATGAGCAGTTCTTC

d_gene: .
j_gene: TRBJ2-2
v_gene: TRBV28
abundance: .
CDR3aa: CASRPAMRGELFF
CDR3nt: TGTGCCAGCAGGCCGGCGATGAGGGGGGAGCTGTTTTTT

d_gene: TRBD2
j_gene: TRBJ2-7
v_gene: TRBV4-2
abundance: .
CDR3aa: CASSQDRLAAYEQYF
CDR3nt: TGTGCCAGCAGCCAAGATAGGCTAGCGGCCTACGAGCAGTACTTC

d_gene: TRBD2
j_gene: TRBJ2-3
v_gene: TRBV6-1
abundance: .
CDR3aa: CASSVGLAGEVDTQYF
CDR3nt: TGTGCCAGCAGTGTGGGACTAGCGGGAGAGGTAGATACGCAGTATTTT

d_gene: TRBD1
j_gene: TRBJ1-2
v_gene: TRBV5-1
abundance: .
CDR3aa: CASSLGPTGGAGNGYTF
CDR3nt: TGCGCCAGCAGCTTGGGGCCCACAGGGGGCGCTGGAAATGGCTACACCTTC

d_gene: .
j_gene: TRBJ2-2
v_gene: TRBV19
abundance: .
CDR3aa: CASSTEAPGTGELFF
CDR3nt: TGTGCCAGTAGTACCGAGGCCCCGGGCACCGGGGAGCTGTTTTTT

d_gene: TRBD2
j_gene: TRBJ2-3
v_gene: TRBV10-3
abundance: once
CDR3aa: CAISEEASGKSTDTQYF
CDR3nt: TGTGCCATCAGTGAAGAGGCTAGCGGGAAGAGCACAGATACGCAGTATTTT

d_gene: .
j_gene: TRBJ2-3
v_gene: TRBV18
abundance: .
CDR3aa: CASSPRGNTDTQYF
CDR3nt: TGTGCCAGCTCACCAAGAGGAAACACAGATACGCAGTATTTT

d_gene: TRBD1
j_gene: TRBJ2-1
v_gene: TRBV11-2
abundance: .
CDR3aa: CASSPTGGIGEQFF
CDR3nt: TGTGCCAGCAGCCCCACAGGGGGCATCGGTGAGCAGTTCTTC

d_gene: .
j_gene: TRBJ2-1
v_gene: TRBV19
abundance: .
CDR3aa: CASSLDSSSYNEQFF
CDR3nt: TGTGCCAGTAGTTTGGACAGTAGCTCCTACAATGAGCAGTTCTTC

d_gene: .
j_gene: TRBJ2-7
v_gene: TRBV7-9
abundance: .
CDR3aa: CASSLEGRLYEQYF
CDR3nt: TGTGCCAGCAGCTTAGAGGGGCGTCTTTACGAGCAGTACTTC

d_gene: TRBD1
j_gene: TRBJ1-1
v_gene: TRBV5-1
abundance: once
CDR3aa: CASSPPPSGGTSSTEAFF
CDR3nt: TGCGCCAGCAGCCCGCCCCCATCAGGGGGAACGAGTAGTACTGAAGCTTTCTTT

d_gene: .
j_gene: TRBJ2-3
v_gene: TRBV11-2
abundance: .
CDR3aa: CASSLGQGPDTQYF
CDR3nt: TGTGCCAGCAGCTTGGGACAAGGCCCAGATACGCAGTATTTT

d_gene: .
j_gene: TRBJ2-1
v_gene: TRBV7-2
abundance: .
CDR3aa: CASSSAPGYNEQFF
CDR3nt: TGTGCCAGCAGCTCAGCACCCGGGTACAATGAGCAGTTCTTC

d_gene: TRBD2
j_gene: TRBJ2-1
v_gene: TRBV7-3
abundance: .
CDR3aa: CASSWGLAGEDEQFF
CDR3nt: TGTGCCAGCAGTTGGGGACTAGCGGGAGAGGATGAGCAGTTCTTC

d_gene: TRBD2
j_gene: TRBJ2-3
v_gene: TRBV5-4
abundance: once
CDR3aa: CASSFPQTGGWADTQYF
CDR3nt: TGTGCCAGCAGCTTCCCACAGACGGGAGGATGGGCAGATACGCAGTATTTT

d_gene: .
j_gene: TRBJ2-7
v_gene: TRBV19
abundance: .
CDR3aa: CASSMGRALSYEQYF
CDR3nt: TGTGCCAGTAGTATGGGCAGGGCTCTCTCCTACGAGCAGTACTTC

d_gene: TRBD1
j_gene: TRBJ1-3
v_gene: TRBV28
abundance: .
CDR3aa: CASSWPRDRGFLAGNTIYF
CDR3nt: TGTGCCAGCAGTTGGCCCCGGGACAGGGGGTTCTTGGCTGGAAACACCATATATTTT

d_gene: TRBD1
j_gene: TRBJ1-1
v_gene: TRBV7-8
abundance: .
CDR3aa: CASSVTGGWGTEAFF
CDR3nt: TGTGCCAGCAGCGTAACAGGGGGCTGGGGCACTGAAGCTTTCTTT

d_gene: TRBD1
j_gene: TRBJ2-7
v_gene: TRBV9
abundance: .
CDR3aa: CASSVGGGAYEQYF
CDR3nt: TGTGCCAGCAGCGTAGGAGGGGGCGCCTACGAGCAGTACTTC

d_gene: .
j_gene: TRBJ1-1
v_gene: TRBV27
abundance: .
CDR3aa: CASRSGIEAFF
CDR3nt: TGTGCCAGCAGATCAGGGATTGAAGCTTTCTTT

d_gene: .
j_gene: TRBJ2-2
v_gene: TRBV6-2/TRBV6-3
abundance: .
CDR3aa: CASSFVAFGELFF
CDR3nt: TGTGCCAGCAGTTTTGTAGCATTCGGGGAGCTGTTTTTT

d_gene: TRBD2
j_gene: TRBJ2-1
v_gene: TRBV20-1
abundance: .
CDR3aa: CSASWGEIAGGPGEQFF
CDR3nt: TGCAGTGCTAGTTGGGGGGAAATAGCGGGAGGGCCTGGTGAGCAGTTCTTC

d_gene: .
j_gene: TRBJ1-5
v_gene: TRBV19
abundance: .
CDR3aa: CASLLGGGSNQPQHF
CDR3nt: TGTGCCAGTCTCTTGGGAGGGGGTAGCAATCAGCCCCAGCATTTT

d_gene: .
j_gene: TRBJ2-2
v_gene: TRBV25-1
abundance: .
CDR3aa: CASSVVGREGNTGELFF
CDR3nt: TGTGCCAGCAGTGTCGTCGGCAGGGAAGGGAACACCGGGGAGCTGTTTTTT

d_gene: TRBD1
j_gene: TRBJ1-6
v_gene: TRBV18
abundance: .
CDR3aa: CASSSEQGKVSPLHF
CDR3nt: TGTGCCAGCTCATCCGAACAGGGGAAAGTTTCACCCCTCCACTTT

d_gene: .
j_gene: TRBJ1-1
v_gene: TRBV6-5
abundance: .
CDR3aa: CASSYSNSGDTEAFF
CDR3nt: TGTGCCAGCAGTTACTCGAACTCAGGGGACACTGAAGCTTTCTTT

d_gene: .
j_gene: TRBJ2-2
v_gene: TRBV11-2
abundance: .
CDR3aa: CASSLSPSGELFF
CDR3nt: TGTGCCAGCAGCTTATCCCCCTCCGGGGAGCTGTTTTTT

d_gene: TRBD1
j_gene: TRBJ1-5
v_gene: TRBV6-6
abundance: .
CDR3aa: CASSYMGPGGQPQHF
CDR3nt: TGTGCCAGCAGTTACATGGGCCCAGGGGGTCAGCCCCAGCATTTT

d_gene: .
j_gene: TRBJ1-2
v_gene: TRBV5-1
abundance: .
CDR3aa: CASNPAAGNYGYTF
CDR3nt: TGCGCCAGCAACCCGGCGGCAGGGAACTATGGCTACACCTTC

d_gene: .
j_gene: TRBJ1-4
v_gene: TRBV6-5
abundance: .
CDR3aa: CASSYSRGLGEKLFF
CDR3nt: TGTGCCAGCAGTTACTCTCGGGGTTTGGGTGAAAAACTGTTTTTT

d_gene: .
j_gene: TRBJ1-1
v_gene: TRBV11-2
abundance: .
CDR3aa: CASSLGGGLGTEAFF
CDR3nt: TGTGCCAGCAGCTTAGGGGGAGGGCTGGGCACTGAAGCTTTCTTT

d_gene: TRBD1
j_gene: TRBJ2-5
v_gene: TRBV30
abundance: .
CDR3aa: CAFRDRGLETQYF
CDR3nt: TGTGCCTTCCGGGACAGGGGGCTGGAGACCCAGTACTTC

d_gene: .
j_gene: TRBJ1-6
v_gene: TRBV5-1
abundance: .
CDR3aa: CASSPTGPRNNSPLHF
CDR3nt: TGCGCCAGCAGCCCTACAGGTCCCCGTAATAATTCACCCCTCCACTTT

d_gene: TRBD1
j_gene: TRBJ2-5
v_gene: TRBV27
abundance: .
CDR3aa: CASSKRQAQQGETQYF
CDR3nt: TGTGCCAGCAGTAAACGACAAGCCCAACAGGGGGAGACCCAGTACTTC

d_gene: .
j_gene: TRBJ2-5
v_gene: TRBV13
abundance: .
CDR3aa: CASSLKGRAETQYF
CDR3nt: TGTGCCAGCAGCTTAAAGGGCAGGGCAGAGACCCAGTACTTC

d_gene: .
j_gene: TRBJ1-2
v_gene: TRBV6-2/TRBV6-3
abundance: .
CDR3aa: CASSYPSYVYTF
CDR3nt: TGTGCCAGCAGTTACCCATCCTACGTCTACACCTTC

d_gene: TRBD1
j_gene: TRBJ1-5
v_gene: TRBV5-8
abundance: .
CDR3aa: CASSSGTGPSSQPQHF
CDR3nt: TGTGCCAGCAGTTCCGGGACAGGGCCGTCTAGTCAGCCCCAGCATTTT

d_gene: .
j_gene: TRBJ2-5
v_gene: TRBV30
abundance: .
CDR3aa: CAWAPGVTQYF
CDR3nt: TGTGCCTGGGCCCCGGGGGTGACCCAGTACTTC

d_gene: .
j_gene: TRBJ2-1
v_gene: TRBV5-1
abundance: .
CDR3aa: CASSFGAGGDEQFF
CDR3nt: TGCGCCAGCAGCTTTGGTGCCGGGGGAGATGAGCAGTTCTTC

d_gene: TRBD2
j_gene: TRBJ2-3
v_gene: TRBV2
abundance: .
CDR3aa: CASSELAGGGDTQYF
CDR3nt: TGTGCCAGCAGTGAACTCGCGGGAGGCGGAGATACGCAGTATTTT

d_gene: TRBD2
j_gene: TRBJ2-2
v_gene: TRBV7-3
abundance: .
CDR3aa: CASSSPTSGPNTGELFF
CDR3nt: TGTGCCAGCAGCTCGCCGACTAGCGGGCCGAACACCGGGGAGCTGTTTTTT

d_gene: .
j_gene: TRBJ1-1
v_gene: TRBV30
abundance: .
CDR3aa: CAWSPGALNTEAFF
CDR3nt: TGTGCCTGGAGTCCAGGGGCTTTGAACACTGAAGCTTTCTTT

d_gene: TRBD1
j_gene: TRBJ2-2
v_gene: TRBV7-9
abundance: .
CDR3aa: CASSLWTGDTGELFF
CDR3nt: TGTGCCAGCAGCTTGTGGACAGGGGACACCGGGGAGCTGTTTTTT

d_gene: .
j_gene: TRBJ1-3
v_gene: TRBV2
abundance: .
CDR3aa: CASRTGLSGNTIYF
CDR3nt: TGTGCCAGCAGAACAGGCTTATCTGGAAACACCATATATTTT

d_gene: TRBD2
j_gene: TRBJ2-7
v_gene: TRBV11-2
abundance: few
CDR3aa: CASSPGALAGVEQYF
CDR3nt: TGTGCCAGCAGCCCAGGGGCACTAGCGGGAGTCGAGCAGTACTTC

d_gene: TRBD1
j_gene: TRBJ2-2
v_gene: TRBV7-9
abundance: .
CDR3aa: CASSLGTGSNTGELFF
CDR3nt: TGTGCCAGCAGCTTAGGGACAGGATCGAACACCGGGGAGCTGTTTTTT

d_gene: TRBD1
j_gene: TRBJ1-2
v_gene: TRBV2
abundance: .
CDR3aa: CASSESLTGGDGYTF
CDR3nt: TGTGCCAGCAGTGAGTCCTTGACAGGGGGGGATGGCTACACCTTC

d_gene: .
j_gene: TRBJ2-3
v_gene: TRBV30
abundance: .
CDR3aa: CASGETGSFADTQYF
CDR3nt: TGTGCCTCAGGGGAAACAGGGTCGTTTGCAGATACGCAGTATTTT

d_gene: .
j_gene: TRBJ1-2
v_gene: TRBV13
abundance: .
CDR3aa: CASSFRVF
CDR3nt: TGTGCCAGCAGCTTCCGGGTTTTC

d_gene: .
j_gene: TRBJ1-4
v_gene: TRBV6-1
abundance: .
CDR3aa: CASSEGTGSEKLFF
CDR3nt: TGTGCCAGCAGTGAAGGAACAGGGAGTGAAAAACTGTTTTTT